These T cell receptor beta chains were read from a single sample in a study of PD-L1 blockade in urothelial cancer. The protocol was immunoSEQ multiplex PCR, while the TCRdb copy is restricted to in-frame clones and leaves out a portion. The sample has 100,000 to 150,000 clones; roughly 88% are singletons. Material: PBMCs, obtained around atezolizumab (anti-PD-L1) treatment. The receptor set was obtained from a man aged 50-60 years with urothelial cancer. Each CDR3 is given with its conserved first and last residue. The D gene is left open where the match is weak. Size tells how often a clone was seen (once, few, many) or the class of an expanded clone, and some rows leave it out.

TGTGCCAGCAGCTCCGGCAGGGCCAGCTCTGGAAACACCATATATTTT	CASSSGRASSGNTIYF	TRBV14	TRBJ1-3	NA	NA
TGTGCCAGCAGCTTGTCGCAGGGAGAGACCCAGTACTTC	CASSLSQGETQYF	TRBV5-4	TRBJ2-5	NA	NA
TGTGCCAGCAGTTTTTTAGCGGGAGGTTTGCGAGGGACCGGGGAGCTGTTTTTT	CASSFLAGGLRGTGELFF	TRBV28	TRBJ2-2	TRBD2	NA
TGTGCCAGCAGAGACGGACAGGCGGGCTATGGCTACACCTTC	CASRDGQAGYGYTF	TRBV6-5	TRBJ1-2	TRBD1	NA
TGTGCCAGCAGCGCCCCCGGGACTAGCGGGGGGAAAACTTACAATGAGCAGTTCTTC	CASSAPGTSGGKTYNEQFF	TRBV2	TRBJ2-1	TRBD2	NA
TGTGCCAGCACGACCGGGGAGCTGTTTTTT	CASTTGELFF	TRBV7-3	TRBJ2-2	NA	NA
TGCGCCAGCAGCCTCTCCGGGACAGCGGATGGCTACACCTTC	CASSLSGTADGYTF	TRBV5-1	TRBJ1-2	TRBD1	NA
TGTGCCACCAGGGGCCAGGCCTATGGCTACACCTTC	CATRGQAYGYTF	TRBV28	TRBJ1-2	NA	NA
TGTGCCTGGAGTGTACAGGGGGCGAGTAGGACTGAAGCTTTCTTT	CAWSVQGASRTEAFF	TRBV30	TRBJ1-1	TRBD1	few
TGTGCCAGCAGTTCCTCCGGACAGGGGACCGGGGAGCTGTTTTTT	CASSSSGQGTGELFF	TRBV6-5	TRBJ2-2	TRBD1	NA
TGCGCCAGCAGCTTGGGGGGGCTAGCGGGAGCCTACGAGCAGTACTTC	CASSLGGLAGAYEQYF	TRBV5-1	TRBJ2-7	TRBD2	NA
TGTGCCAGCAGGGAAGGACAGGGGGTCAATCAGCCCCAGCATTTT	CASREGQGVNQPQHF	TRBV6-6	TRBJ1-5	TRBD1	NA
TGTGCCATCAGCCTTTCCGGGGGCTCCTACAATGAGCAGTTCTTC	CAISLSGGSYNEQFF	TRBV10-3	TRBJ2-1	NA	NA
TGTGCCAGCAGTTACTCGAATTCCGGGAATGAGCAGTTCTTC	CASSYSNSGNEQFF	TRBV6-5	TRBJ2-1	NA	NA
TGTGCCAGCAGCTCGCGGACTAGCGATTACAATGAGCAGTTCTTC	CASSSRTSDYNEQFF	TRBV7-3	TRBJ2-1	TRBD2	NA
TGTGCCAGCAGCTCTTCGGGTGTCGACTATGGCTACACCTTC	CASSSSGVDYGYTF	TRBV5-4	TRBJ1-2	NA	NA
TGTGCCAGTAGTATATATCGGACAATGGGATCCAATCCTGAAGCTTTCTTT	CASSIYRTMGSNPEAFF	TRBV19	TRBJ1-1	NA	NA
TGCAGTGTTAAAGGAGCCGAGCAGTACTTC	CSVKGAEQYF	TRBV20-1	TRBJ2-7	NA	few
TGTGCCTGGAGCCTCTCACAGGTTTACTCCTACGAGCAGTACTTC	CAWSLSQVYSYEQYF	TRBV30	TRBJ2-7	NA	NA
TGTGCCAGCAGCAGCGGAGTCTGGTCACCCCTCCACTTT	CASSSGVWSPLHF	TRBV27	TRBJ1-6	NA	NA
TGTGCCAGCAGCCCCCGCAGGGGAAACTACGAGCAGTACTTC	CASSPRRGNYEQYF	TRBV14	TRBJ2-7	NA	once
TGCGCCAGCAGCCCCGGGTCTTCCTACAATGAGCAGTTCTTC	CASSPGSSYNEQFF	TRBV5-1	TRBJ2-1	NA	few
TGTGCCACCAGGCGGGAGGGGATGTCGGAAAAACTGTTTTTT	CATRREGMSEKLFF	TRBV27	TRBJ1-4	NA	NA
TGTGCCAGCACCCACAGGGGGCGGGGCACAGATACGCAGTATTTT	CASTHRGRGTDTQYF	TRBV27	TRBJ2-3	TRBD1	few
TGTGCCAGAAGCTTGGGTGGCTTGGGACAGGGAAGCGAGCAGTACTTC	CARSLGGLGQGSEQYF	TRBV5-3	TRBJ2-7	TRBD1	NA
TGTGCCACCAGCCTTCGTCAGGGGGCTAACACCGGGGAGCTGTTTTTT	CATSLRQGANTGELFF	TRBV15	TRBJ2-2	TRBD1	NA
TGTGCCAGCAGCGCACAGAGACAGGGAAACACCGGGGAGCTGTTTTTT	CASSAQRQGNTGELFF	TRBV9	TRBJ2-2	TRBD1	NA
TGTGGAGGGGAGACCCAGTACTTC	CGGETQYF	TRBV7-8	TRBJ2-5	NA	many
TGCGCCAGCAGCTTGGACCTAGCGGGGTCTACCTACGAGCAGTACTTC	CASSLDLAGSTYEQYF	TRBV5-1	TRBJ2-7	TRBD2	NA
TGCGCCAGCAGCCCCAGGGAGACAGGGGACAATCAGCCCCAGCATTTT	CASSPRETGDNQPQHF	TRBV4-1	TRBJ1-5	TRBD1	once
TGTGCCAGCAGCCTTGGGCTATGGGACATTCAGTACTTC	CASSLGLWDIQYF	TRBV7-9	TRBJ2-4	NA	few